The T cell receptor (beta chain) described here comes from a study of tumor-infiltrating lymphocytes in oesophageal squamous cell carcinoma. Each CDR3 protein gets one entry after TCRdb re-called the PCR reads with MiXCR. The sample records 24,000 or so distinct CDR3 sequences, 30% to 40% being singletons. Many counts were recorded for this clonotype. This CDR3 spans 14 amino acids. The V segment lost 9 bases and the J segment 4 bases; nucleotides outside the gene matches: 8. Germline V gene data show CDR1 as MGHDK and CDR2 as SYGVNS. The material sequenced was esophageal tumor tissue. The V call is TRBV25-1, the J call TRBJ2-1; TRBD2 aligns across 8 bases. This receptor was identified in a male donor with esophageal squamous cell carcinoma. CDR3 loop: CARRAGDMYNEQFF. The CDR3 DNA follows: TGTGCCAGGAGAGCGGGGGATATGTACAATGAGCAGTTCTTC.